This T cell receptor (beta chain) was observed in a study of CD8+ T cells in alopecia areata. This sample's treatment: oral pan-JAK inhibitor, 5-10 mg twice daily. V was clipped by 4 bases and J by 7 bases, with 16 bases between them. The CDR3 contains 14 residues. Germline values: CDR1 SEHNR, CDR2 FQNEAQ (reference sequence). Sequencing used cDNA as its template, made by extracting RNA and reverse transcribing it. Sequencing used immunoSEQ multiplex PCR; TCRdb keeps in-frame clones, though not all of them. The sample yields 150,000 to 200,000 clones, less than 70% seen once. The clonotype comes from a human donor with alopecia areata. V and J are TRBV7-9 and TRBJ1-2; D is possibly TRBD1 (5 bases). The material was CD4+ T cells sorted from blood, obtained at week 24, from a patient treated with tofacitinib. In DNA form, the CDR3 reads TGTGCCAGCAGCTCTAGCATAGGGGACTCTGGCTACACCTTC. As protein: CASSSSIGDSGYTF.